A selection of T cell receptor beta chains follows, all from one sample in a study of post-analysis software for immune sequencing data. In TCRdb, the PCR reads were re-called with MiXCR into one record per CDR3 protein. The repertoire holds 430,000 or so distinct CDR3 sequences, 30% to 45% seen once, with around 8% in the top ten. Sequenced material: blood. All receptors derive from a girl aged 2 to 9 with multiple sclerosis. Both conserved end residues are part of each CDR3. The D gene is left open where the match is weak. Where a row states a size, it is once, few, many or the class of an expanded clone; other rows omit it.

>few|TRBJ1-5|TRBV7-2|.|15
CASSSGQNHNQPQHF
TGTGCCAGCAGCTCAGGACAGAACCACAATCAGCCCCAGCATTTT
>.|TRBJ1-4|TRBV2|.|14
CASSGTIFNEKLFF
TGTGCCAGCAGTGGGACCATATTTAATGAAAAACTGTTTTTT
>.|TRBJ1-2|TRBV7-2|.|15
CASSPHTGIGYGYTF
TGTGCCAGCAGCCCTCACACAGGGATTGGGTATGGCTACACCTTC
>.|TRBJ2-7|TRBV28|.|12
CASSYTFCEQYF
TGTGCCAGCAGCTATACATTCTGCGAGCAGTACTTC
>.|TRBJ2-3|TRBV7-2|TRBD1|17
CASSFAGTGILTDTQYF
TGTGCCAGCAGCTTTGCCGGGACAGGGATTCTCACAGATACGCAGTATTTT
>.|TRBJ2-1|TRBV20-1|TRBD1|15
CSARDWTGSYNEQFF
TGCAGTGCTAGAGATTGGACAGGGTCTTACAATGAGCAGTTCTTC
>few|TRBJ1-5|TRBV7-8|TRBD1|15
CASSRDRGANQPQHF
TGTGCCAGCAGCCGAGACAGGGGCGCCAATCAGCCCCAGCATTTT
>few|TRBJ1-2|TRBV6-6|.|11
CASSDDNGYTF
TGTGCCAGCAGTGACGATAATGGCTACACCTTC
>.|TRBJ2-1|TRBV14|TRBD2|20
CASSHTPRPLSGREYNEQFF
TGTGCCAGCAGCCACACGCCTCGTCCTCTTAGCGGGAGGGAGTACAATGAGCAGTTCTTC
>few|TRBJ1-2|TRBV24-1|TRBD1|17
CATSDSSGTGGEYGYTF
TGTGCCACCAGTGACTCCTCAGGGACAGGGGGCGAATATGGCTACACCTTC
>few|TRBJ2-5|TRBV29-1|.|11
CSVERGETQYF
TGCAGCGTTGAAAGGGGGGAGACCCAGTACTTC
>.|TRBJ1-1|TRBV4-2|TRBD1|13
CASSQAVDRGAFF
TGTGCCAGCAGCCAAGCCGTGGACAGGGGTGCTTTCTTT
>.|TRBJ1-2|TRBV7-9|.|17
CASSILGPRGTNYGYTF
TGTGCCAGCAGCATTCTGGGCCCAAGGGGGACTAACTATGGCTACACCTTC
>.|TRBJ2-3|TRBV4-2|TRBD1|15
CASSRQGASTDTQYF
TGTGCCAGCAGCCGACAGGGGGCTTCCACAGATACGCAGTATTTT
>.|TRBJ2-5|TRBV19|.|13
CASSMIAGETQYF
TGTGCCAGTAGTATGATCGCCGGGGAGACCCAGTACTTC
>.|TRBJ1-2|TRBV28|.|14
CASSTIGTNYGYTF
TGTGCCAGCAGTACCATCGGCACAAACTATGGCTACACCTTC
>.|TRBJ2-7|TRBV29-1|TRBD1|13
CSVGDRGLNEQYF
TGCAGCGTTGGGGACAGGGGGCTAAACGAGCAGTACTTC
>few|TRBJ2-7|TRBV13|.|13
CASSSSLSYEQYF
TGTGCCAGCAGCTCGAGCTTATCCTACGAGCAGTACTTC
>.|TRBJ1-2|TRBV7-9|.|14
CASSFGVSNYGYTF
TGTGCCAGCAGCTTCGGGGTATCTAACTATGGCTACACCTTC
>.|TRBJ2-7|TRBV27|TRBD1|14
CASSLDREVDEQYF
TGTGCCAGCAGTTTGGACAGGGAAGTCGACGAGCAGTACTTC
>few|TRBJ1-6|TRBV12-3/TRBV12-4|.|12
CASSSVTSPLHF
TGTGCCAGCAGTTCAGTTACTTCACCCCTCCACTTT
>.|TRBJ1-1|TRBV29-1|.|14
CSVGGGGENTEAFF
TGCAGCGTTGGGGGGGGAGGGGAGAACACTGAAGCTTTCTTT
>few|TRBJ2-1|TRBV20-1|TRBD1|16
CSASSRDREFHNEQFF
TGCAGTGCTAGTTCCCGGGACAGAGAATTCCACAATGAGCAGTTCTTC
>few|TRBJ2-5|TRBV20-1|.|16
CSAREGASESFNEQYF
TGCAGTGCTAGAGAAGGGGCTAGCGAAAGTTTCAATGAGCAGTACTTC
>.|TRBJ2-1|TRBV5-5|TRBD1|15
CASRSGQGSYNEQFF
TGTGCCAGCAGATCGGGACAGGGCTCCTACAATGAGCAGTTCTTC
>.|TRBJ2-3|TRBV20-1|.|13
CSAPISGRDTQYF
TGCAGTGCCCCTATATCGGGGCGGGATACGCAGTATTTT
>.|TRBJ2-1|TRBV7-3|TRBD1|16
CASSPTDRTGSHEQFF
TGTGCCAGCAGCCCAACCGATAGGACAGGGAGTCATGAGCAGTTCTTC
>few|TRBJ2-3|TRBV28|TRBD1|16
CASSLRGTASTDTQYF
TGTGCCAGCAGTTTAAGGGGGACAGCTAGCACAGATACGCAGTATTTT
>few|TRBJ2-3|TRBV7-2|TRBD2|18
CASSLAPGLAGATDTQYF
TGTGCCAGCAGCTTAGCCCCCGGACTAGCGGGAGCCACAGATACGCAGTATTTT
>.|TRBJ2-3|TRBV29-1|TRBD1|14
CNVESPQGADTQYF
TGCAACGTTGAATCCCCACAGGGGGCAGATACGCAGTATTTT
>few|TRBJ2-1|TRBV10-3|TRBD2|16
CAISGGTSGRYNEQFF
TGTGCCATCAGTGGTGGGACTAGCGGGCGCTACAATGAGCAGTTCTTC
>.|TRBJ1-1|TRBV6-2/TRBV6-3|.|13
CASRRDGRTEAFF
TGTGCCAGCAGAAGAGACGGAAGGACTGAAGCTTTCTTT
>.|TRBJ2-7|TRBV6-5|TRBD1|16
CASSYLSWDSPYEQYF
TGTGCCAGCAGTTACCTCTCGTGGGACAGTCCCTACGAGCAGTACTTC
>.|TRBJ2-1|TRBV6-1|TRBD1|17
CASSPRASLDRDNEQFF
TGTGCCAGCAGCCCCAGGGCGTCCTTGGACAGGGACAATGAGCAGTTCTTC
>.|TRBJ1-5|TRBV5-6|TRBD1|16
CASSSLRGRPNQPQHF
TGTGCCAGCAGCTCGCTGAGGGGGCGGCCTAATCAGCCCCAGCATTTT
>.|TRBJ2-2|TRBV19|TRBD1|16
CASRGRDRGLTGELFF
TGTGCCAGTAGGGGCAGGGACAGGGGGTTAACCGGGGAGCTGTTTTTT
>many|TRBJ2-5|TRBV6-5|.|12
CASSSTTETQYF
TGTGCCAGCAGTTCCACGACCGAGACCCAGTACTTC
>.|TRBJ2-7|TRBV18|TRBD1|14
CASSSDRGYYEQYF
TGTGCCAGCTCTTCGGACAGGGGCTACTACGAGCAGTACTTC
>.|TRBJ2-7|TRBV7-2|.|15
CASSRRTRREYEQYF
TGTGCCAGCAGCCGTAGGACTCGGCGGGAATACGAGCAGTACTTC
>few|TRBJ2-7|TRBV6-5|.|13
CASSYNSAGEQYF
TGTGCCAGCAGTTACAATAGTGCAGGCGAGCAGTACTTC
>few|TRBJ1-1|TRBV7-6|TRBD1|15
CASSLGTGDYTEAFF
TGTGCCAGCAGCTTAGGGACAGGGGATTACACTGAAGCTTTCTTT
>.|TRBJ2-7|TRBV29-1|.|11
CSPQGPYEQYF
TGCAGCCCTCAGGGGCCCTACGAGCAGTACTTC